This T cell receptor (beta chain) was captured in a study of identical twins. TCRdb reprocessed the 5' RACE reads with MiXCR, giving one entry per CDR3 protein. The sample gives 1.5 million to 2 million distinct CDR3 sequences, 25% to 35% of which show up once; approximately 0.25% is in the top ten. CDR3 length: 17 residues. The V segment lost 2 bases and the J segment 1 base; nucleotides outside the gene matches: 7. CDR1 MDHEN and CDR2 SYDVKM come from the germline V gene. Sequencing was done on a sample of cord blood. This TCR was sampled from a newborn girl in good health. The chain uses TRBV28 and TRBJ2-3, with 9 nucleotides matching TRBD2. Here the CDR3 reads CASSLGPRTSGTDTQYF. In DNA form, the CDR3 reads TGTGCCAGCAGTTTAGGGCCCCGGACTAGCGGCACAGATACGCAGTATTTT.